Listed here are 8 T cell receptor beta chains from one sample, sequenced in a study of T cells expressing NK-cell markers. TCRdb re-called the 5' RACE reads; every CDR3 protein appears as one record, without DNA. The sample shows around 110,000 distinct CDR3 sequences, and about 18% sits with its ten largest clones. The sequencing sample was made of blood T cells: a sorted CD56 or NKG2C T cell subset, CD4+ or CD8+ T cells, or bulk PBMC T cells (not recorded which). The origin of the receptors is a woman between 18 and 75 years old in good health.

The chain uses TRBV4-1 and TRBJ2-3. Germline CDR1 MGHRA, CDR2 YSYEKL. The CDR3 is made up of 12 amino acids. CDR3 region: CASSPRKDTQYF.

The rearrangement joins TRBV4-3 to TRBJ2-2. CDR3 length: 15 residues. Germline V gene lookup returns CDR1 LGHNA and CDR2 YSLEER. The CDR3 here is CASSQAFANTGELFF.

The chain has TRBV27 and TRBJ2-3; TCRdb indicates TRBD2, and absent DNA this call remains unverified. From germline, CDR1 is MNHEY and CDR2 SMNVEV (reference sequence). This CDR3 comprises 14 residues. CDR3 loop: CASSLYGRADTQYF.

The gene calls are TRBV20-1 and TRBJ2-7; lacking DNA, the TRBD2 call made by TCRdb goes unchecked. Germline CDR1 DFQATT, CDR2 SNEGSKA (reference sequence). The CDR3 is 17 amino acids. The CDR3 loop reads CSARGIAGAAPSYEQYF.

The rearrangement uses TRBV19 and TRBJ2-7; absent DNA, TCRdb's TRBD1 call cannot be checked. The length of the CDR3 is 14 residues. Germline CDR1 LNHDA, CDR2 SQIVND (reference sequence). CDR3 sequence: CASSIARGTYEQYF. The full variable domain, with the rest looked up from reference TRBV19 and TRBJ2-7, is DGGITQSPKYLFRKEGQNVTLSCEQNLNHDAMYWYRQDPGQGLRLIYYSQIVNDFQKGDIAEGYSVSREKKESFPLTVTSAQKNPTAFYLCASSIARGTYEQYFGPGTRLTVT.

This rearrangement joins TRBV27 to TRBJ2-3. The CDR3 loop spans 14 amino acids. The germline CDR1 and CDR2 sequences are MNHEY and SMNVEV (reference sequence). CDR3 in amino acids: CASSLLVNTDTQYF.

The chain combines TRBV10-2 with TRBJ2-1; the TRBD2 assignment by TCRdb is unverifiable without DNA. The CDR3 runs 16 residues. From germline, CDR1 is WSHSY and CDR2 SAAADI. CDR3 sequence reads: CASTMGLAGAPNEQFF.

The chain links TRBV15 to TRBJ1-5; TCRdb indicates TRBD1, and absent DNA this call remains unverified. CDR3 size: 15 residues. Germline lookup yields CDR1 LNHNV and CDR2 YYDKDF (reference sequence). CDR3 region: CATSRDLGENQPQHF.